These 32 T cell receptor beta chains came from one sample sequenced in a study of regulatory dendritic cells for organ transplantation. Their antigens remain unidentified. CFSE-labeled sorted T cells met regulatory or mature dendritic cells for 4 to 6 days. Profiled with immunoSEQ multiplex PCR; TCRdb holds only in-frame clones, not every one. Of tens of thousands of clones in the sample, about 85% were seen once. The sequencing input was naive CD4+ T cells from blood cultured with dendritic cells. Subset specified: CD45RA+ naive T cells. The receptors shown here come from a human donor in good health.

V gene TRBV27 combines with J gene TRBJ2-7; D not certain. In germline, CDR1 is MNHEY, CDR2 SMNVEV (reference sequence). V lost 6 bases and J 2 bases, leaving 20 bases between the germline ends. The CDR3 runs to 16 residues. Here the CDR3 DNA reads TGTGCCAGCAGCCCTCTTTTGGGCAGCTCAACCTACGAGCAGTACTTC. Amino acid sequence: CASSPLLGSSTYEQYF.

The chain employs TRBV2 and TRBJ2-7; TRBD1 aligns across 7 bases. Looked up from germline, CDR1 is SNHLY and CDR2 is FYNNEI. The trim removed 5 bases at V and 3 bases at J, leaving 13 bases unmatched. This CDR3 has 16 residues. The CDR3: CASSNPLRDRYYEQYF. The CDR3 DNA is TGTGCCAGCAGTAACCCGCTACGGGACAGATACTACGAGCAGTACTTC.

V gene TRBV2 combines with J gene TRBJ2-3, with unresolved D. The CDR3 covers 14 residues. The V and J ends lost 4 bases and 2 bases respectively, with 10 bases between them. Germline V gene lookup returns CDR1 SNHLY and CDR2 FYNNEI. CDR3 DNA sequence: TGTGCCAGCAGTGTCGTCAGAGTCACAGATACGCAGTATTTT. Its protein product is CASSVVRVTDTQYF.

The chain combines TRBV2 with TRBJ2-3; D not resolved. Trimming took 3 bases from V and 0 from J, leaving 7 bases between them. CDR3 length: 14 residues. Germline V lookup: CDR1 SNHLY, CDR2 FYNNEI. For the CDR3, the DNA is TGTGCCAGCAGTGAGACGTTTAGCACAGATACGCAGTATTTT. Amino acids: CASSETFSTDTQYF.

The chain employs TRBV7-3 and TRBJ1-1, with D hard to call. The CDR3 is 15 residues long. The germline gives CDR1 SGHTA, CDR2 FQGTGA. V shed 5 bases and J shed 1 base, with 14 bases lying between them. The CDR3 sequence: CASSPDGEGNTEAFF. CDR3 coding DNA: TGTGCCAGCAGCCCGGACGGGGAAGGGAACACTGAAGCTTTCTTT.

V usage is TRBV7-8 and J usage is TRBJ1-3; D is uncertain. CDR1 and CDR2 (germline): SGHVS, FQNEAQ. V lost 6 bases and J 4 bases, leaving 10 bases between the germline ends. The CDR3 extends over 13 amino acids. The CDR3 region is CASSQDPGNTIYF. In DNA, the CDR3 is TGTGCCAGCAGTCAGGACCCGGGAAACACCATATATTTT.

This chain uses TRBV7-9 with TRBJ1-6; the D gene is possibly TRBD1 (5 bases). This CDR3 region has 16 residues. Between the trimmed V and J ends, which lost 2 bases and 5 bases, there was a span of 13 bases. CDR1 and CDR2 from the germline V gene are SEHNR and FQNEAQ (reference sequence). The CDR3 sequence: CASSLRAQGNNSPLHF. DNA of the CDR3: TGTGCCAGCAGCTTACGTGCCCAGGGAAATAATTCACCCCTCCACTTT. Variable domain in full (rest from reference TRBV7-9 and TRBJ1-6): DTGVSQNPRHKITKRGQNVTFRCDPISEHNRLYWYRQTLGQGPEFLTYFQNEAQLEKSRLLSDRFSAERPKGSFSTLEIQRTEQGDSAMYLCASSLRAQGNNSPLHFGNGTRLTVT.

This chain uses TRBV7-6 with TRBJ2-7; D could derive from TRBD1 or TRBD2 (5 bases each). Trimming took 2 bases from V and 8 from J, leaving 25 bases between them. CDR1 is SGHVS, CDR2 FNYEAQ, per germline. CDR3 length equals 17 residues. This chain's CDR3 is CASSLSSLGTVDVQQYF. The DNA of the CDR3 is TGTGCCAGCAGCTTATCTAGTCTTGGGACGGTTGATGTCCAGCAGTACTTC. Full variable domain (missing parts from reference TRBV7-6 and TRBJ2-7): GAGVSQSPRYKVTKRGQDVALRCDPISGHVSLYWYRQALGQGPEFLTYFNYEAQQDKSGLPNDRFSAERPEGSISTLTIQRTEQRDSAMYRCASSLSSLGTVDVQQYFGPGTRLTVT.

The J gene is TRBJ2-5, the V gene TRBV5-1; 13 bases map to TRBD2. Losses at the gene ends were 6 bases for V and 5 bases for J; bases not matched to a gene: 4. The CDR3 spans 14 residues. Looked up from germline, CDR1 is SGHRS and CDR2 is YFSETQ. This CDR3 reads CASTGTSGKETQYF. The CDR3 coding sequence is TGCGCCAGCACCGGGACTAGCGGGAAGGAGACCCAGTACTTC.

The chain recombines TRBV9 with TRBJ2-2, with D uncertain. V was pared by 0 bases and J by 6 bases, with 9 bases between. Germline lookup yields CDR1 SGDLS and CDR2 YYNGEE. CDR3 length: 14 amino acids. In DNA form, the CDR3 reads TGTGCCAGCAGCGTAGTACCTGCCGCCGGGGAGCTGTTTTTT. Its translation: CASSVVPAAGELFF. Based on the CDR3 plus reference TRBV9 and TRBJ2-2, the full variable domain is DSGVTQTPKHLITATGQRVTLRCSPRSGDLSVYWYQQSLDQGLQFLIQYYNGEERAKGNILERFSAQQFPDLHSELNLSSLELGDSALYFCASSVVPAAGELFFGEGSRLTVL.

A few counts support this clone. The CDR3 reads CASSPGWARTFSSYEQYF. The CDR3 DNA reads as TGTGCCAGCTCACCGGGGTGGGCACGTACTTTTAGCTCCTACGAGCAGTACTTC. This rearrangement joins TRBV18 to TRBJ2-7; D unclear. Germline assignment: CDR1 KGHSH and CDR2 LQKENI. CDR3 length: 18 amino acids. Trimming pared 3 bases from V and 0 bases from J, leaving 21 bases between.

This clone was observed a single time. In nucleotides, the CDR3 is TGTGCCAGCAGCCACCCGGGACAGGGGAGGTATGGCTACACCTTC. Its translation is CASSHPGQGRYGYTF. The rearrangement joins TRBV5-4 to TRBJ1-2, with 10 bases aligning to TRBD1. CDR3 length equals 15 residues. Looked up from germline, CDR1 is SGHNT and CDR2 is YYREEE (reference sequence). The V gene end was trimmed by 4 bases and the J gene end by 5 bases; junction bases not matched to a gene: 8. Supplemented by reference TRBV5-4 and TRBJ1-2, the full variable domain reads ETGVTQSPTHLIKTRGQQVTLRCSSQSGHNTVSWYQQALGQGPQFIFQYYREEENGRGNFPPRFSGLQFPNYSSELNVNALELDDSALYLCASSHPGQGRYGYTFGSGTRLTVV.

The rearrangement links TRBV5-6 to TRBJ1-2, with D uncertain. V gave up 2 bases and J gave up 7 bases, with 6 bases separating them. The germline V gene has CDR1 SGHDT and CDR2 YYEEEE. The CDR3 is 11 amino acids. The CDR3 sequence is CASSLEGGYTF. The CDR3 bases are TGTGCCAGCAGCTTAGAAGGTGGCTACACCTTC.

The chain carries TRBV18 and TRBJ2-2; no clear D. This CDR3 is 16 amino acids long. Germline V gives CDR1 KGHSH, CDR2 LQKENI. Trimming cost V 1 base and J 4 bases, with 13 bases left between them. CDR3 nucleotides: TGTGCCAGCTCACCACAATCACGGCCCACCACCGGGGAGCTGTTTTTT. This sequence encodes CASSPQSRPTTGELFF.

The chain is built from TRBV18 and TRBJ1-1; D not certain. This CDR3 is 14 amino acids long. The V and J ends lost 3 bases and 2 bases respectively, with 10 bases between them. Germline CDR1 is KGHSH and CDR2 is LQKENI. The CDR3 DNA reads TGTGCCAGCTCACCGGATAGCCTTAACACTGAAGCTTTCTTT. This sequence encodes CASSPDSLNTEAFF.

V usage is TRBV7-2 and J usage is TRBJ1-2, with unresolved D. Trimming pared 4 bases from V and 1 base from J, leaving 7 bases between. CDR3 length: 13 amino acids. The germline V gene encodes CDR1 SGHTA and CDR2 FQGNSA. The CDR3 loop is CASSSQINYGYTF. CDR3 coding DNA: TGTGCCAGCAGCTCGCAGATTAACTATGGCTACACCTTC.

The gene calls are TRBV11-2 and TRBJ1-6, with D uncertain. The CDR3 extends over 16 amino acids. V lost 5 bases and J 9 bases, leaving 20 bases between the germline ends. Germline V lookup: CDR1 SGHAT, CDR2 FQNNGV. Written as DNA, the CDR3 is TGTGCCAGCAGCATCCACCGGGCAGGAAGGCCTTCACCCCTCCACTTT. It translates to CASSIHRAGRPSPLHF.

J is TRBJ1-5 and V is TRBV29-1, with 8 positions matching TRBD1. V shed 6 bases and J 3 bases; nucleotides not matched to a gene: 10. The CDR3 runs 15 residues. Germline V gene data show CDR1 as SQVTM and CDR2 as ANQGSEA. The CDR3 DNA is TGCAGCGTGAGTACCGGGACAGGAAACAATCAGCCCCAGCATTTT. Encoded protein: CSVSTGTGNNQPQHF.

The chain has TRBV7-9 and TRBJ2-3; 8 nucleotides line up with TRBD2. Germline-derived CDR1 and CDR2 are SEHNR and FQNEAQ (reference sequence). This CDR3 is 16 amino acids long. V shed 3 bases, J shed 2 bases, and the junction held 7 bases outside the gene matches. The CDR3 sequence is CASSFTSGTDTDTQYF. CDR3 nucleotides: TGTGCCAGCAGCTTTACTAGCGGTACCGACACAGATACGCAGTATTTT. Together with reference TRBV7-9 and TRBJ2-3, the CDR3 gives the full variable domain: DTGVSQNPRHKITKRGQNVTFRCDPISEHNRLYWYRQTLGQGPEFLTYFQNEAQLEKSRLLSDRFSAERPKGSFSTLEIQRTEQGDSAMYLCASSFTSGTDTDTQYFGPGTRLTVL.

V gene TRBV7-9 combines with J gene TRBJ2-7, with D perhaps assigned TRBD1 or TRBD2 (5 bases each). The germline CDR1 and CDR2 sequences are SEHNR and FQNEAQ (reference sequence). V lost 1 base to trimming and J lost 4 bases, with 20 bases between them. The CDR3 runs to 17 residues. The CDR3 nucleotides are TGTGCCAGCAGCTTAGTGGTAGGTCGGGACGGGGTTTACGAGCAGTACTTC. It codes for CASSLVVGRDGVYEQYF.

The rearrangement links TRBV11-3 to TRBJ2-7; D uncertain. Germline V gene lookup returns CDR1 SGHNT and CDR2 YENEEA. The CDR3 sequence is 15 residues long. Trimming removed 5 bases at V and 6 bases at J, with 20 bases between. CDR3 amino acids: CASSPDGPTSREQYF. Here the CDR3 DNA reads TGTGCCAGCAGCCCGGACGGACCAACCAGCCGCGAGCAGTACTTC.

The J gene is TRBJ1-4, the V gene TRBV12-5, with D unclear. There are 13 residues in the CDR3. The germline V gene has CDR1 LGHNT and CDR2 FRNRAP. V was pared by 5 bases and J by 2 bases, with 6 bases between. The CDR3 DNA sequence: TGTGCTAGTGGTGGGGAGACTAATGAAAAACTGTTTTTT. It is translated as CASGGETNEKLFF.

The CDR3 sequence: CASSLFGTRGNTEAFF. CDR3 sequence (DNA): TGTGCCAGCAGCTTATTCGGGACAAGGGGGAACACTGAAGCTTTCTTT. The gene calls are TRBV7-8 and TRBJ1-1, with a tentative D call TRBD1 (6 bases). This CDR3 contains 16 residues. Trimming pared 2 bases from V and 1 base from J, leaving 14 bases between. Germline V CDR1 and CDR2: SGHVS, FQNEAQ.

The CDR3 DNA follows: TGTGCCAGCAGCGTAGTCGGCGGGGCTGATACGCAGTATTTT. This encodes CASSVVGGADTQYF. The chain links TRBV9 to TRBJ2-3; D is possibly TRBD2 (6 bases). Trimming shortened V by 0 bases and J by 6 bases, and 11 bases separated the two germline ends. This CDR3 has 14 residues. The V gene's germline CDR1 is SGDLS and CDR2 YYNGEE.

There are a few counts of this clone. This CDR3 is CASQDPNYGYTF. Here the CDR3 DNA reads TGTGCCAGCCAGGACCCTAACTATGGCTACACCTTC. The chain links TRBV19 to TRBJ1-2; D not resolved. Trimming cost V 9 bases and J 0 bases, with 8 bases left between them. Germline CDR1 is LNHDA and CDR2 is SQIVND (reference sequence). This CDR3 is 12 amino acids long.

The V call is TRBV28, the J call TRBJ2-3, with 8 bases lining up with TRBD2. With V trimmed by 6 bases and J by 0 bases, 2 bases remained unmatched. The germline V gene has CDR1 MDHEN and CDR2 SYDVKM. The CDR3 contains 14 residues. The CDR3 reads CASRPSGSTDTQYF. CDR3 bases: TGTGCCAGCAGGCCTAGCGGGAGCACAGATACGCAGTATTTT.

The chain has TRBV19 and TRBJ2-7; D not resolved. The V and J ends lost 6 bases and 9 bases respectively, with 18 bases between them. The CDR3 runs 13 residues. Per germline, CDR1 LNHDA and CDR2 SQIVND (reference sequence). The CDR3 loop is CASSDTGLDGQYF. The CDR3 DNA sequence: TGTGCCAGTAGCGACACCGGGCTAGACGGGCAGTACTTC.

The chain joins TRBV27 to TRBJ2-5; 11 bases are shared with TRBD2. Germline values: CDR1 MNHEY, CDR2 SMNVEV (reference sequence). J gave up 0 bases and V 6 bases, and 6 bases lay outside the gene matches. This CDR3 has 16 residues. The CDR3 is CASSTGTSGYQETQYF. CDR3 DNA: TGTGCCAGCAGCACCGGGACTAGCGGATACCAAGAGACCCAGTACTTC.

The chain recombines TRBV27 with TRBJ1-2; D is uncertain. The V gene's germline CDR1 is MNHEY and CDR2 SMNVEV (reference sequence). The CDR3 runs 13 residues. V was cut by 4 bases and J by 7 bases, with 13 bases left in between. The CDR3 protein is CASSSPRASGYTF. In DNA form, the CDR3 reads TGTGCCAGCAGTTCCCCGCGGGCAAGTGGCTACACCTTC.

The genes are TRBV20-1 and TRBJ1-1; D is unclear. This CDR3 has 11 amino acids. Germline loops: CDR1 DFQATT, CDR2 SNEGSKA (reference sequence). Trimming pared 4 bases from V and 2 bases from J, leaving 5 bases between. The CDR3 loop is CSANGNTEAFF. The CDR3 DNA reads TGCAGTGCTAACGGAAACACTGAAGCTTTCTTT.

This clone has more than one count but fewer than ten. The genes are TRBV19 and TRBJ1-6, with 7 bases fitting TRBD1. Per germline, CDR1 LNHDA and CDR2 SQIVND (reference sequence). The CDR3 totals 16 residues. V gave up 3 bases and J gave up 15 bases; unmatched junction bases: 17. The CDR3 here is CASSISFPGTARLLHF. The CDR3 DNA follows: TGTGCCAGTAGTATTAGTTTCCCCGGGACAGCGCGGCTCCTCCACTTT.

In nucleotides, the CDR3 is TGTGCCAGCAGCCCCGGGTTACCCACAGATACGCAGTATTTT. As protein: CASSPGLPTDTQYF. The V call is TRBV5-4, the J call TRBJ2-3; D remains ambiguous. The V end was cut by 4 bases, the J end by 2 bases, with 11 bases between. The CDR3 loop spans 14 amino acids. CDR1 and CDR2 from the germline V gene are SGHNT and YYREEE (reference sequence). The variable domain in full, completed from reference TRBV5-4 and TRBJ2-3, reads ETGVTQSPTHLIKTRGQQVTLRCSSQSGHNTVSWYQQALGQGPQFIFQYYREEENGRGNFPPRFSGLQFPNYSSELNVNALELDDSALYLCASSPGLPTDTQYFGPGTRLTVL.